This record covers a single T cell receptor beta chain. Its cognate antigen is unknown. This CDR3 contains 18 residues. The junction had 10 bases not matched to a gene; V was cut back by 5 bases and J by 2 bases. The germline V gene encodes CDR1 SEHNR and CDR2 FQNEAQ (reference sequence). Together with a sample-barcoded 5' primer, a J-beta primer mix was included in a second PCR lasting roughly 6 to 12 cycles. Every individual sample yielded 2.5 million or more paired-end reads (each containing CDR3). A single record per CDR3 protein comes from TCRdb applying MiXCR to the 5' RACE reads. The profile shows fewer than 1,000,000 distinct CDR3 sequences, 46% of them singletons. This sample is part of a study of blood T cells in healthy people across ages. Study observations and caveats: Long-lived donors had more naive CD4+ cells and higher diversity than aged donors. Per-million-T-cell TCR beta diversity fell roughly linearly with age.

Every participating donor contributed approximately 9.5 milliliters of peripheral blood through a draw. The material sequenced was blood. The J gene is TRBJ2-6, the V gene TRBV7-9; 9 bases fit TRBD1. The sequence came from a man older than 75 in good health. CDR3 amino acids: CASSPTGGRATGANVLTF. The CDR3 coding sequence is TGTGCCAGCAGCCCGACAGGGGGAAGAGCAACTGGGGCCAACGTCCTGACTTTC.